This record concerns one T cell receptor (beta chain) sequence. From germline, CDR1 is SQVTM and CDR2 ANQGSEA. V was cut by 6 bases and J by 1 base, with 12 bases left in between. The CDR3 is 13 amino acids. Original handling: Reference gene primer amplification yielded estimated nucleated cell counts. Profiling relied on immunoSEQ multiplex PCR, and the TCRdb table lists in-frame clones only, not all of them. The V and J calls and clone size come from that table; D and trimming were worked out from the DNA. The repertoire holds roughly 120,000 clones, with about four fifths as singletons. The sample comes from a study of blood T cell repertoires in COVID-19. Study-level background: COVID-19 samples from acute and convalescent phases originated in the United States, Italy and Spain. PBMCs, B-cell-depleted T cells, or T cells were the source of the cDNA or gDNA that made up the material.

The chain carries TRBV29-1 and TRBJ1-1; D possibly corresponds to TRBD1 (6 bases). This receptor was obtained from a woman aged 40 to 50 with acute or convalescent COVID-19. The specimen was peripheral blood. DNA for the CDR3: TGCAGCGTCACTAGGACAGAGAACACTGAAGCTTTCTTT. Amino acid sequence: CSVTRTENTEAFF. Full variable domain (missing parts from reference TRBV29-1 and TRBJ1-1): SAVISQKPSRDICQRGTSLTIQCQVDSQVTMMFWYRQQPGQSLTLIATANQGSEATYESGFVIDKFPISRPNLTFSTLTVSNMSPEDSSIYLCSVTRTENTEAFFGQGTRLTVV.